Below, one T cell receptor (beta chain) is given with its context. Its antigen specificity is not known. No much larger clonotype is one base removed from it; base qualities were not supplied. The data were taken from a study of vaccination effects on CD4 cells after COVID-19 (dated by TCRdb to 2022 to 2024). Turning to the overall study: In the ViraFEST assay, PBMC were stimulated with viral peptide pools, and antigen-specific CD4+ T cell clonotypes were then identified by expansion using TCR sequencing. A few million PBMC per well were cultured with about 9 ug/ml peptides in IMDM containing roughly 5% human AB serum, roughly 10 IU/ml IL-2 and gentamicin. A total of ten to eleven COVID-19 convalescent patients and a few SARS-CoV-2-naive healthy vaccine recipients were included in the full study. Samples were taken from three convalescent patients early (day +14) and late (day +241, +227, +161 respectively) after vaccination. SARS-CoV-2 spike-specific CD4+ TCR repertoires were compared before and after mRNA vaccination in COVID-19 convalescent patients and in infection-naive vaccine recipients. Across the study, the median time from the second dose to post-vaccine sampling was 72 days (range 14 to 241). Cultures from other donors in the study were sequenced using the Oncomine TCR Beta short-read assay on an Illumina iSeq 100. Study-wide findings and limitations: Marked clonal contraction was observed in both infection-induced and vaccine-induced clones at late post-vaccination timepoints, consistent with waning T cell responses. The study was limited by a small number of convalescent patients, and early post-infection timepoints were lacking. In convalescent patients, the post-vaccine spike-reactive repertoire consisted mainly of new vaccine-induced clones, largely distinct from infection-induced clones.

The CDR3, from cysteine to phenylalanine, totals 17 residues. Only the CDR3 portion is preserved as DNA: 51 bases, with reading frame beginning at the first base. After about 9 days of culture, CD4+ T cells were isolated with the EasySep CD4+ T cell isolation kit. PCR-confirmed SARS-CoV-2 infection had occurred in convalescent patients between March and December 2020, before the Alpha, Beta and Delta variants emerged in the United States. Each participant got two doses of an mRNA SARS-CoV-2 vaccine, either BNT162b2 or mRNA-1273. On days 3 and 7, half of the culture medium was replaced with fresh IL-2-containing medium. Unless noted otherwise, every peptide stimulation condition was cultured in triplicate wells. PBMC were separated from whole blood using Ficoll-Paque Plus gradient centrifugation and were then either cryopreserved at -140C or used fresh. The QIAamp micro DNA kit was used to extract genomic DNA from the cultured CD4+ T cells.

Receptor libraries were prepared by the immunoSEQ multiplex PCR assay. DNA from the cultured, isolated CD4+ T cells was subjected to TCR beta CDR3 sequencing. As for the original processing: Non-productive TCR sequences were removed and reads were trimmed to the CDR3 region, keeping CDR3s of at least 7 amino acids. Antigen-specific clonotypes were identified with the MANAFEST web app by comparing expansion in peptide wells against reference cultures. To be called positive, a clone needed expansion at FDR<0.05 compared with the reference and with all other wells, an odds ratio greater than 5, and a frequency greater than 0.1% in two replicate wells. A clonotype was defined as cross-reactive if the clonotype was significantly expanded both in SARS-CoV-2 spike wells and in at least one common cold coronavirus spike condition. CDR3 similarity was assessed by Levenshtein distance using the stringdist R package, and unrooted trees were constructed with ape in R 3.6.1. What TCRdb holds here is the immuneACCESS table cut down to in-frame rearrangements. Part of the clones is not present; checked against another copy, under half of the missing clones reflect an unresolved V gene, and the others are unexplained. The V and J calls and clone size were taken over from that table, and D and trimming were inferred from the DNA. The sample records tens of thousands of clones, over 60% of which are singletons. Jointly, the top ten make up around 3.5% of the sample.

This specimen consisted of CD4+ T cells from PBMCs cultured without peptide, obtained after COVID-19 vaccination. This chain joins TRBV21-1 to TRBJ1-4; the table names TRBD1, a call not compared with the DNA. TRBV21-1 is flagged as a pseudogene. The TCR originated in a human donor who had a prior SARS-CoV-2 infection. The CDR3 region reads CASSKEMTGGFCEKLFF. DNA sequence: TGTGCCAGCAGCAAAGAAATGACAGGGGGCTTCTGTGAAAAACTGTTTTTT.